This T cell receptor beta chain was captured by sequencing in a study of shared clonotypes between healthy human individuals. Sequencing used immunoSEQ multiplex PCR; TCRdb keeps in-frame clones, though not all of them. The sample includes about 1.9 million clones, 80% to 95% of them seen just once. Positive CCR7 selection of CD45RO-negative cells yielded the naive CD8 cells, and terminally differentiated effector memory CD45RA+ cells were excluded. V trimming: 0 bases; J trimming: 4 bases; junction bases outside the gene matches: 12. Per germline, CDR1 SGDLS and CDR2 YYNGEE. CDR3 length: 17 amino acids.

The sample consisted of naive CD8+ T cells from PBMCs. The J gene is TRBJ1-2, the V gene TRBV9; 7 nucleotides match TRBD1. This clonotype originated in a man aged 18 to 29 in good health. Some clones in this sample may be carry-over from other donors' samples. The CDR3 nucleotides are TGTGCCAGCAGCGTAGTAGGGAATGGACAGGATGTCTATGGCTACACCTTC. It specifies CASSVVGNGQDVYGYTF.